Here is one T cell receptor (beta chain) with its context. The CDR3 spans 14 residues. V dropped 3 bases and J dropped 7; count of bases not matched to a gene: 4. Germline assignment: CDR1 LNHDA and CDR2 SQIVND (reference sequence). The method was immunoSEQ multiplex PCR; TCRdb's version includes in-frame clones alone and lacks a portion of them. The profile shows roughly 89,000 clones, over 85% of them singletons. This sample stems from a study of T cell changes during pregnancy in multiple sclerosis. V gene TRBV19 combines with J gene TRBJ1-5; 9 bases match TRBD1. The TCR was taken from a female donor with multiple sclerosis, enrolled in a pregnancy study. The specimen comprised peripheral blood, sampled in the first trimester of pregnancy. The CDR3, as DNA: TGTGCCAGTAGTATCGGGACAGGGTTCCAGCCCCAGCATTTT. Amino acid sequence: CASSIGTGFQPQHF.